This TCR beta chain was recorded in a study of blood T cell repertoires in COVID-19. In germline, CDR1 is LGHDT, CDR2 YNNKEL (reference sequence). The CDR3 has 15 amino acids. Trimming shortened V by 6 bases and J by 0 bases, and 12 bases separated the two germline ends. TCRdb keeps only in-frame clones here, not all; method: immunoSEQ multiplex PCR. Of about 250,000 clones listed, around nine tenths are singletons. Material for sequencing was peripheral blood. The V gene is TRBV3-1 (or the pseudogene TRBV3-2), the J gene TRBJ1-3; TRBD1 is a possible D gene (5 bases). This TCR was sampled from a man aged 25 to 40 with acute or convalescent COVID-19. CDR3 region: CASSRGGHSGNTIYF. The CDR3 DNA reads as TGTGCCAGCAGTCGCGGGGGTCACTCTGGAAACACCATATATTTT.